What follows is one T cell receptor (beta chain) and its context. Trimming left V 4 bases short and J 7 bases short, with 11 bases between. The V gene's germline CDR1 is SNHLY and CDR2 FYNNEI. CDR3 length: 13 amino acids. This sample is drawn from a study of shared clonotypes between healthy human individuals. A split of CD4+ cells into CD45RA+ naive and CD45RA-negative memory subsets was performed. Clones were sequenced by immunoSEQ multiplex PCR, and TCRdb holds only the in-frame ones, with some missing. The table shows some 2,500,000 clones, with about 90% occurring only once. The J gene is TRBJ2-1, the V gene TRBV2; D gene uncertain. Sequencing was carried out using naive CD4+ T cells from PBMCs. Noted subset: CD45RA+ positively selected. The clonotype originates from a man between 18 and 35 years old in good health. Some clones in this sample may be carry-over from other donors' samples. This CDR3 reads CASSVSRLNEQFF. The CDR3, as DNA: TGTGCCAGCAGTGTTAGCAGGCTAAATGAGCAGTTCTTC.